This T cell receptor beta chain appears in the sequencing data of a study of CD8+ T cells in alopecia areata. Study information: Each of the treated patients was given oral tofacitinib, 5 to 10 mg twice daily, for moderate-to-severe alopecia areata. Study observations and caveats: It was less clear whether patients shared TCRs than it was in mice, possibly because of HLA. More clonal than normal scalp was lesional scalp, particularly alopecia totalis/universalis.

Extracted from the samples, RNA was reverse transcribed into cDNA to serve as the sequencing template. Profiled with immunoSEQ multiplex PCR; TCRdb holds only in-frame clones, not every one. Here the sample spans about 110,000 clones, 84% being singletons. CDR1 and CDR2 from the germline V gene are SEHNR and FQNEAQ (reference sequence). The CDR3 contains 17 residues. The V and J ends lost 6 bases and 1 base, in that order; junction bases with no gene match: 8. The sample holds a few counts of this clone. As yet, its antigen is unknown. Treatment indicated: oral pan-JAK inhibitor, 5-10 mg twice daily. The specimen comprised CD8+ T cells sorted from blood, sampled at week 24, from a patient treated with tofacitinib. This chain links TRBV7-9 with TRBJ2-1, with 11 positions matching TRBD2. This receptor was identified in a human donor with alopecia areata. This chain's CDR3 is CASRKPGTSGSYNEQFF. The CDR3 DNA reads TGTGCCAGCAGAAAGCCAGGGACTAGCGGTTCCTACAATGAGCAGTTCTTC.